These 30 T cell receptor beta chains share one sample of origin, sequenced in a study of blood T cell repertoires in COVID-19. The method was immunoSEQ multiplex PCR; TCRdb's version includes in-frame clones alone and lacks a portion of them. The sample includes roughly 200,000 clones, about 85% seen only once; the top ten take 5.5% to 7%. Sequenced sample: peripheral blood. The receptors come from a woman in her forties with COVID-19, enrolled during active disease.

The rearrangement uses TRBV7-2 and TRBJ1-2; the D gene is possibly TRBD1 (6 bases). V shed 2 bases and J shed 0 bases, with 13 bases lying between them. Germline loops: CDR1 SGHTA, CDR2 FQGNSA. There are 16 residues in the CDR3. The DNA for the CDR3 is TGTGCCAGCAGCTTATTGTGGGGGGGCTCTAACTATGGCTACACCTTC. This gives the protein CASSLLWGGSNYGYTF.

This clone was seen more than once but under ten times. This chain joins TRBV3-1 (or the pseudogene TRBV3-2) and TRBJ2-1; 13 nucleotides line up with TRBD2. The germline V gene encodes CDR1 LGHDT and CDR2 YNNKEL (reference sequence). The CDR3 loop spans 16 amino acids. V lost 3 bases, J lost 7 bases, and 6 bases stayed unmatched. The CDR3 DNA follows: TGTGCCAGCAGCCAGCCGGGACTAGCGGGACGGAATGAGCAGTTCTTC. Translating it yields CASSQPGLAGRNEQFF.

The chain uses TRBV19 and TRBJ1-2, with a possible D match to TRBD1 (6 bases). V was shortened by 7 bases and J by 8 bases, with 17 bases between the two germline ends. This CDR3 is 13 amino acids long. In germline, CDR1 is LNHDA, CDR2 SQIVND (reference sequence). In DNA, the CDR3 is TGTGCCAGTACCGTACAGGGCTTTTGGGGCTACACCTTC. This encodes CASTVQGFWGYTF.

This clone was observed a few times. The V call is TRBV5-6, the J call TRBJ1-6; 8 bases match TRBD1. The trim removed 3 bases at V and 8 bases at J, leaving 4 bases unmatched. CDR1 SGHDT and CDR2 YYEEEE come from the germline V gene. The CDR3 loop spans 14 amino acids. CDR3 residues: CASSSGQVYSPLHF. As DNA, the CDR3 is TGTGCCAGCAGCTCGGGACAGGTTTATTCACCCCTCCACTTT.

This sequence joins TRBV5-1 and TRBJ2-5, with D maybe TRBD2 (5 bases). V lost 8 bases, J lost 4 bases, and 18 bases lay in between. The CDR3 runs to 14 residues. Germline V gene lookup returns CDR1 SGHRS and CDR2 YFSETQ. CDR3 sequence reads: CASYAGPGGETQYF. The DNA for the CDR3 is TGCGCCAGTTACGCAGGTCCAGGAGGAGAGACCCAGTACTTC.

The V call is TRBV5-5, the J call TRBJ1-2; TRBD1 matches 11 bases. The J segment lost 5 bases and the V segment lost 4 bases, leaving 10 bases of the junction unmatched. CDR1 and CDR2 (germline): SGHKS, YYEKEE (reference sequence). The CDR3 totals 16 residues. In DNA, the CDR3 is TGTGCCAGCAGCCCGAGTCCGGACAGGGGGCAGTATGGCTACACCTTC. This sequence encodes CASSPSPDRGQYGYTF. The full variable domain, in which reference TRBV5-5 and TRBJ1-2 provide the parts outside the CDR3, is DAGVTQSPTHLIKTRGQQVTLRCSPISGHKSVSWYQQVLGQGPQFIFQYYEKEERGRGNFPDRFSARQFPNYSSELNVNALLLGDSALYLCASSPSPDRGQYGYTFGSGTRLTVV.

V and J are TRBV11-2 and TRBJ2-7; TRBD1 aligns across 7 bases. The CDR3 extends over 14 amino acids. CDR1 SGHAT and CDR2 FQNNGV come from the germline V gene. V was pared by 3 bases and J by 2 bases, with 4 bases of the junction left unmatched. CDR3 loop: CASSFGTETYEQYF. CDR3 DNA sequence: TGTGCCAGCAGCTTTGGGACAGAGACCTACGAGCAGTACTTC.

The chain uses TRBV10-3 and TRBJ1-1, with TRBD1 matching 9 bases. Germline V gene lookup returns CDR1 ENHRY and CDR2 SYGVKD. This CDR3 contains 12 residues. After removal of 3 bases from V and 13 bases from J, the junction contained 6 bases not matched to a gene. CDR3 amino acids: CAISEPGTGCFF. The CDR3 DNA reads TGTGCCATCAGTGAACCCGGGACAGGGTGTTTCTTT.

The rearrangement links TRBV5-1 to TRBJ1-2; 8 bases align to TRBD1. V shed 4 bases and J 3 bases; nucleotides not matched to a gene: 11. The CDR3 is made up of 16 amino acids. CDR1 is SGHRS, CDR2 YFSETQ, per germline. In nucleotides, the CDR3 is TGCGCCAGCAGCATGACAGGGGCTACAGGGGACTATGGCTACACCTTC. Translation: CASSMTGATGDYGYTF.

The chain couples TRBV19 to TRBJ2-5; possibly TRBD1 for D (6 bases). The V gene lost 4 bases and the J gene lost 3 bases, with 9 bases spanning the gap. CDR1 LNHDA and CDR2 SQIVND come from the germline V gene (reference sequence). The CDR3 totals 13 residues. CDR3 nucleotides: TGTGCCAGTAGTAGGTCAGGGGAAGAGACCCAGTACTTC. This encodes CASSRSGEETQYF.

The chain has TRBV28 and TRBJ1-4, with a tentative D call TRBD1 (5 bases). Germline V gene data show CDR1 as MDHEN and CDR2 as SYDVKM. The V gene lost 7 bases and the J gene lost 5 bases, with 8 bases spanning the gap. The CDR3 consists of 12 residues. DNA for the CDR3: TGTGCCAGCATCGCAGGGAATGAAAAACTGTTTTTT. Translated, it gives CASIAGNEKLFF.

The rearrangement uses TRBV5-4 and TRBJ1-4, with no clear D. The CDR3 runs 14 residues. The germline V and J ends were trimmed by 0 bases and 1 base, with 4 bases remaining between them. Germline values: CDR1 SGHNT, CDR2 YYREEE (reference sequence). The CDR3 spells CASSLAQTNEKLFF. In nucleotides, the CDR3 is TGTGCCAGCAGCTTGGCACAAACTAATGAAAAACTGTTTTTT.

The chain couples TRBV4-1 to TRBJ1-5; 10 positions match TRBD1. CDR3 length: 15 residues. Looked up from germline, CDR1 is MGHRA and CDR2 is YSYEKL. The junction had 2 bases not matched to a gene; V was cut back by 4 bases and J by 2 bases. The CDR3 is CASSLGTGGNQPQHF. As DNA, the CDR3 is TGCGCCAGCAGCCTTGGGACAGGGGGCAATCAGCCCCAGCATTTT.

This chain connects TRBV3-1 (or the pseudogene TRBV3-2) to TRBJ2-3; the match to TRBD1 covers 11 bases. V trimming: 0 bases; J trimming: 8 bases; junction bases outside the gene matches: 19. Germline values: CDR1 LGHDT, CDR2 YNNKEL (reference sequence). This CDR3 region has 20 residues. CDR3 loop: CASSQEGPWDRGATRSTQYF. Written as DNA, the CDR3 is TGTGCCAGCAGCCAAGAAGGCCCCTGGGACAGGGGGGCTACAAGGAGTACGCAGTATTTT.

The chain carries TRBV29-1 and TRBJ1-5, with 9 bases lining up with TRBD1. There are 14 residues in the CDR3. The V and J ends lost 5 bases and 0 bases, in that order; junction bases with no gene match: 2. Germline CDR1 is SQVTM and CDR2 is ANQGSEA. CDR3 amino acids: CSVRQGDSNQPQHF. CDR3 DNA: TGCAGCGTTCGACAGGGGGATAGCAATCAGCCCCAGCATTTT.

This CDR3 is CASSPFDSPAGQYF. DNA for the CDR3: TGTGCCAGCAGCCCCTTTGACAGTCCAGCAGGGCAGTACTTC. This chain links TRBV28 with TRBJ2-7, with D possibly being TRBD1 (5 bases). Germline CDR1 and CDR2: MDHEN and SYDVKM. The V and J ends lost 6 bases and 9 bases respectively, with 21 bases between them. The CDR3 runs 14 residues.

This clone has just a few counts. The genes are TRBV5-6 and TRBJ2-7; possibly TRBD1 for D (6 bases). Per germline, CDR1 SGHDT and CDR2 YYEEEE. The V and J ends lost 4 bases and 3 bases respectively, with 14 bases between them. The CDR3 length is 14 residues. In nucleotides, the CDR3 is TGTGCCAGCAGCCTACAGGGTACCATCTACGAGCAGTACTTC. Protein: CASSLQGTIYEQYF.

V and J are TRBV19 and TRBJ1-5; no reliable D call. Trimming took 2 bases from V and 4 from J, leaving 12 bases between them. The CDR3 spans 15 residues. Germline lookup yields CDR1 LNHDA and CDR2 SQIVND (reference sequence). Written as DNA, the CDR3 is TGTGCCAGTAGTATACAGAACAGCGGTAATCAGCCCCAGCATTTT. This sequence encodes CASSIQNSGNQPQHF.

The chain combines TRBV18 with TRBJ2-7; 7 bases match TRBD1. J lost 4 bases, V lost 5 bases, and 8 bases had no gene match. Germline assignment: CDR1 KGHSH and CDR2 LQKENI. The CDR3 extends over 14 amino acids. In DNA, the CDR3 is TGTGCCAGCTCAAGTCGACAGGGCCTTTACGAGCAGTACTTC. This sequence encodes CASSSRQGLYEQYF.

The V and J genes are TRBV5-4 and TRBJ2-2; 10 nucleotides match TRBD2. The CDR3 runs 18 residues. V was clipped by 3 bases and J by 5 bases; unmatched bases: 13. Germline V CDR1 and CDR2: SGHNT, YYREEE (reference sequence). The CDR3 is CASSWRGSGRAGTGELFF. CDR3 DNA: TGTGCCAGCAGCTGGCGGGGGAGCGGGAGGGCCGGGACCGGGGAGCTGTTTTTT.

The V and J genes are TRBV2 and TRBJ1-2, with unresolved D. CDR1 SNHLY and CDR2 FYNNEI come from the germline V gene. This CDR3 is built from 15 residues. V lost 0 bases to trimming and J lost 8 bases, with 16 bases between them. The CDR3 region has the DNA TGTGCCAGCAGTGAAGCCCCGGAACCTAGGTGGGGCTACACCTTC. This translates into CASSEAPEPRWGYTF.

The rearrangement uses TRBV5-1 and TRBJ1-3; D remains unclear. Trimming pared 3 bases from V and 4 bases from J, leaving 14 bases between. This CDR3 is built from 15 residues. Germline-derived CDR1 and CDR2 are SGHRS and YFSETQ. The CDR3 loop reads CASSSQSSRGNTIYF. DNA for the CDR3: TGCGCCAGCAGCTCTCAGAGTAGCCGGGGAAACACCATATATTTT.

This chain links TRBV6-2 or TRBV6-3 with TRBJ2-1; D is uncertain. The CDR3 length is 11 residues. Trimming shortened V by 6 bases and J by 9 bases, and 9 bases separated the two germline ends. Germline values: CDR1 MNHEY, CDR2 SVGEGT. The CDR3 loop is CASSSVGEQFF. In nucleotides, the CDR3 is TGTGCCAGCAGCAGCGTTGGTGAGCAGTTCTTC.

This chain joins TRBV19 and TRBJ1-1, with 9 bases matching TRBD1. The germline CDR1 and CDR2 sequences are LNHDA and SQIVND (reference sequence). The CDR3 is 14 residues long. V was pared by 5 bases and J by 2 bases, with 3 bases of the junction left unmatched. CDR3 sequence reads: CASSVQGANTEAFF. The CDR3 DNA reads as TGTGCCAGTAGTGTACAGGGGGCAAACACTGAAGCTTTCTTT.

The CDR3 here is CASSELVETQYF. CDR3 coding DNA: TGTGCCAGCAGTGAACTTGTGGAGACCCAGTACTTC. The chain recombines TRBV2 with TRBJ2-5; no clear D gene. The CDR3 has 12 residues. In germline, CDR1 is SNHLY, CDR2 FYNNEI. V was trimmed by 2 bases and J by 5 bases, leaving 6 bases between them.

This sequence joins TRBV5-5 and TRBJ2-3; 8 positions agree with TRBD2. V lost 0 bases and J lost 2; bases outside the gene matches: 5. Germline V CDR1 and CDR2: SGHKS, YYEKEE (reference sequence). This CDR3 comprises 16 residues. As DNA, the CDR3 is TGTGCCAGCAGCTTGGCCGGGGGGGACTTCACAGATACGCAGTATTTT. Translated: CASSLAGGDFTDTQYF.

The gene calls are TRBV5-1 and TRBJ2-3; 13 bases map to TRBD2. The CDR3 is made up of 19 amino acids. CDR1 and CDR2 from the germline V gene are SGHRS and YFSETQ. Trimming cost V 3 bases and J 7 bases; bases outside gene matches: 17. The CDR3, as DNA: TGCGCCAGCAGCTCCCCTAAGACTAGCGGGAGGCCTGGAGGGAATACGCAGTATTTT. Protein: CASSSPKTSGRPGGNTQYF.

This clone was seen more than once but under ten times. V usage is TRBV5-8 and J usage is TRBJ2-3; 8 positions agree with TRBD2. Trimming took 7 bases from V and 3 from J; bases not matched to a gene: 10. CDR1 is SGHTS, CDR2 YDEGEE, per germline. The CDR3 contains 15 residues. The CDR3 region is CASGPAGEVTDTQYF. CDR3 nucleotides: TGTGCCAGCGGACCAGCGGGAGAAGTGACAGATACGCAGTATTTT.

The DNA for the CDR3 is TGTGCCAGTAGTTGGGCAGGGGCGTCCACTGAAGCTTTCTTT. Its translation: CASSWAGASTEAFF. The chain uses TRBV19 and TRBJ1-1; possible D gene TRBD1, 6 bases. The CDR3 length is 14 residues. Germline values: CDR1 LNHDA, CDR2 SQIVND (reference sequence). Deletions cut 5 bases from V and 4 bases from J, with 14 bases between.

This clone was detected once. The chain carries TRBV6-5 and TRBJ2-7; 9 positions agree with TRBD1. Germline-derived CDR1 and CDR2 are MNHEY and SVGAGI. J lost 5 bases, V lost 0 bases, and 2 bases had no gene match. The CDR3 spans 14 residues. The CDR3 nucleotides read TGTGCCAGCAGTTACTCCGGGACAGGGAACGAGCAGTACTTC. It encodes CASSYSGTGNEQYF.